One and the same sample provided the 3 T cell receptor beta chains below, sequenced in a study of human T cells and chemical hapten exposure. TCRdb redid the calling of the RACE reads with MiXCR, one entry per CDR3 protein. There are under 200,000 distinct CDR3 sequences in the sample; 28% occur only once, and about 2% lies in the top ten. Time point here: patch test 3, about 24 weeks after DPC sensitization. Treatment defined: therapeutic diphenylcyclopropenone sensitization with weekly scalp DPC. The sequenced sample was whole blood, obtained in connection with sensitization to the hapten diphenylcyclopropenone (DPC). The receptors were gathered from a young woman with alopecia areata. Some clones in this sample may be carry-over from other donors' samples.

Here the CDR3 DNA reads TGCAGCGTTCGTGGAGGGGCCTACGAGCAGTACTTC. This codes for CSVRGGAYEQYF. This rearrangement joins TRBV29-1 to TRBJ2-7, with D maybe TRBD2 (6 bases). V was pared by 5 bases and J by 2 bases, with 10 bases between. The germline V gene encodes CDR1 SQVTM and CDR2 ANQGSEA. The CDR3 extends over 12 amino acids.

The CDR3 loop is CASSDGRPWGNEQFF. DNA for the CDR3: TGTGCCAGCAGTGATGGACGTCCATGGGGGAATGAGCAGTTCTTC. V gene TRBV12-3 or TRBV12-4 combines with J gene TRBJ2-1; D may correspond to TRBD1 or TRBD2 (5 bases each). V lost 5 bases and J lost 7, with 18 bases in between. The CDR3 is made up of 15 amino acids.

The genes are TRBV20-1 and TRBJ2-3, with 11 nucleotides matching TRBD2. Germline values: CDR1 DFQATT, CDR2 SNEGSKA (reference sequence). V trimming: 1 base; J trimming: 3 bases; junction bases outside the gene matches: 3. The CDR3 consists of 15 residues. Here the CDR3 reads CSARGSSGGTDTQYF. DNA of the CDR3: TGCAGTGCTAGAGGGTCTAGCGGGGGGACAGATACGCAGTATTTT.